This T cell receptor beta chain was captured in a study of technical replicates of blood from a handful of donors. The germline CDR1 and CDR2 sequences are MRHNA and SNTAGT. Trimming removed 5 bases from V and 5 bases from J; junction bases left unmatched: 6. The CDR3 sequence is 14 residues long. Sequencing was performed with immunoSEQ multiplex PCR; in TCRdb, only in-frame clones are kept and a portion is missing. Of 65,000 to 95,000 clones in the sample, approximately 97% were seen once. This TCR came from a human donor in good health. Sequenced: T cells isolated from PBMCs. The V call is TRBV6-4, the J call TRBJ2-1, with TRBD1 matching over 7 bases. The CDR3 spells CASSIGTEDNEQFF. The CDR3 DNA reads as TGTGCCAGCAGTATCGGGACAGAGGACAATGAGCAGTTCTTC.